The 19 T cell receptor beta chains below were found in one sample sequenced in a study of T cells in Graves' hyperthyroidism and ophthalmopathy. Amplification of TCR beta CDR3 regions used RNA as the template. A first-round RT-PCR of the TCR CDR3 used the HTBI primer set. TCRdb reprocessed the multiplex PCR reads with MiXCR, giving one entry per CDR3 protein. The table has 550,000 to 850,000 distinct CDR3 sequences, approximately 18% seen once. Sequencing used blood. The receptors shown here come from a woman aged 45 to 65 with Graves' hyperthyroidism that later progressed to Graves' ophthalmopathy.

This clonotype was seen many times. The V and J genes are TRBV5-4 and TRBJ1-2; TRBD1 matches at 8 bases. The CDR3 length is 14 residues. V dropped 5 bases and J dropped 5; count of bases not matched to a gene: 8. Germline V lookup: CDR1 SGHNT, CDR2 YYREEE (reference sequence). Written as DNA, the CDR3 is TGTGCCAGCAGTATCGACAGGGGTGGATATGGCTACACCTTC. Encoded protein: CASSIDRGGYGYTF.

This clonotype was seen at least ten times. V is TRBV6-1 and J is TRBJ2-7; possibly TRBD2 for D (6 bases). V lost 8 bases to trimming and J lost 0 bases, with 17 bases between them. The CDR3 consists of 15 residues. Germline V gives CDR1 MNHNS, CDR2 SASEGT. The CDR3 is CASGLASAFSYEQYF. CDR3 nucleotides: TGTGCCAGCGGTCTAGCTAGCGCCTTCTCCTACGAGCAGTACTTC.

Only a few counts were recorded for this clonotype. V gene TRBV11-2 combines with J gene TRBJ2-1; D not resolved. Germline CDR1 reads SGHAT; CDR2 reads FQNNGV. The CDR3 contains 15 residues. V lost 4 bases, J lost 4 bases, and 14 bases lay in between. CDR3 in amino acids: CASSSDRQVYNEQFF. The CDR3 DNA follows: TGTGCCAGCAGCTCGGACCGGCAGGTTTACAATGAGCAGTTCTTC.

The sample holds a few counts of this clonotype. CDR3 coding DNA: TGTGCCAGCAGCTTAACGGCAGGGGGCTTCGATACGCAGTATTTT. This gives the protein CASSLTAGGFDTQYF. V gene TRBV11-2 combines with J gene TRBJ2-3; 8 positions match TRBD1. With V trimmed by 2 bases and J by 6 bases, 7 bases remained unmatched. The CDR3 covers 15 residues. Germline assignment: CDR1 SGHAT and CDR2 FQNNGV. Full variable domain (missing parts from reference TRBV11-2 and TRBJ2-3): EAGVAQSPRYKIIEKRQSVAFWCNPISGHATLYWYQQILGQGPKLLIQFQNNGVVDDSQLPKDRFSAERLKGVDSTLKIQPAKLEDSAVYLCASSLTAGGFDTQYFGPGTRLTVL.

This clonotype was recorded many times. The V call is TRBV30, the J call TRBJ1-1; 7 bases map to TRBD1. Germline CDR1 GTSNPN, CDR2 SVGIG (reference sequence). CDR3 size: 14 residues. The junction had 3 bases not matched to a gene; V was cut back by 2 bases and J by 0 bases. Written as DNA, the CDR3 is TGTGCCTGGAGTACCGGGACAGTGAACACTGAAGCTTTCTTT. Translated: CAWSTGTVNTEAFF.

The V and J genes are TRBV19 and TRBJ1-5; D call uncertain. Looked up from germline, CDR1 is LNHDA and CDR2 is SQIVND (reference sequence). V was shortened by 5 bases and J by 4 bases, with 3 bases between the two germline ends. CDR3 length: 11 amino acids. CDR3 amino acids: CASSSNQPQHF. The CDR3 bases are TGTGCCAGTAGTTCGAATCAGCCCCAGCATTTT.

This clonotype occurred a few times. The chain links TRBV12-3 or TRBV12-4 to TRBJ1-1; no definite D call. This CDR3 comprises 14 residues. The V and J ends lost 5 bases and 4 bases respectively, with 14 bases between them. The CDR3 DNA follows: TGTGCCAGCAGTCCCGAAAATGATGGCACTGAAGCTTTCTTT. Translation: CASSPENDGTEAFF.

The rearrangement links TRBV20-1 to TRBJ2-7, with D unresolved. The V end lost 8 bases, the J end lost 5 bases, and 13 bases lay between the germline ends. This CDR3 region has 11 residues. Looked up from germline, CDR1 is DFQATT and CDR2 is SNEGSKA (reference sequence). Here the CDR3 DNA reads TGCAGTCCCCAACAGTTAAACGAGCAGTACTTC. This sequence encodes CSPQQLNEQYF.

This clonotype was counted ten times or more. The rearrangement joins TRBV18 to TRBJ1-1; tentative D call: TRBD1 (5 bases). V was trimmed by 6 bases and J by 1 base, leaving 12 bases between them. Germline lookup yields CDR1 KGHSH and CDR2 LQKENI. The CDR3 contains 14 residues. In DNA, the CDR3 is TGTGCCAGCTCGTTCCAGGGCGAGAACACTGAAGCTTTCTTT. This gives the protein CASSFQGENTEAFF.

This clonotype has just a few counts. This sequence joins TRBV11-2 and TRBJ1-3; tentatively, D is TRBD1 (5 bases). CDR1 SGHAT and CDR2 FQNNGV come from the germline V gene. V lost 1 base to trimming and J lost 1 base, with 11 bases between them. The CDR3 has 16 amino acids. CDR3 in DNA: TGTGCCAGCAGCTTAGCCCTCGGGACTTCTGGAAACACCATATATTTT. Translation: CASSLALGTSGNTIYF.

This clonotype occurred a few times. The CDR3, as DNA: TGTGCCAGCTCACCCCCGGGACAGATTGGCACTGAAGCTTTCTTT. Residues: CASSPPGQIGTEAFF. The chain is built from TRBV18 and TRBJ1-1; 7 nucleotides agree with TRBD1. The CDR3 contains 15 residues. From germline, CDR1 is KGHSH and CDR2 LQKENI. The V gene end was trimmed by 3 bases and the J gene end by 4 bases; junction bases not matched to a gene: 8.

The table lists this clonotype with a few counts. V is TRBV6-1 and J is TRBJ1-6; TRBD1 is a possible D gene (6 bases). CDR3 length: 15 amino acids. CDR1 is MNHNS and CDR2 is SASEGT in the germline V gene. V shed 6 bases and J shed 3 bases, with 12 bases lying between them. CDR3 coding DNA: TGTGCCAGCAGAACCACAGGGATCTATAATTCACCCCTCCACTTT. This gives the protein CASRTTGIYNSPLHF.

This clonotype has a handful of counts. The rearrangement uses TRBV9 and TRBJ1-1; D is perhaps TRBD1 (5 bases). The CDR3 consists of 15 residues. The germline V gene has CDR1 SGDLS and CDR2 YYNGEE. Trimming pared 0 bases from V and 1 base from J, leaving 10 bases between. The DNA of the CDR3 is TGTGCCAGCAGCGTAGGTCTGGGGACGAACACTGAAGCTTTCTTT. It translates to CASSVGLGTNTEAFF. The full variable domain, with the rest looked up from reference TRBV9 and TRBJ1-1, is DSGVTQTPKHLITATGQRVTLRCSPRSGDLSVYWYQQSLDQGLQFLIQYYNGEERAKGNILERFSAQQFPDLHSELNLSSLELGDSALYFCASSVGLGTNTEAFFGQGTRLTVV.

This clonotype was seen a handful of times. The rearrangement links TRBV5-6 to TRBJ2-1; 9 bases map to TRBD1. Germline values: CDR1 SGHDT, CDR2 YYEEEE. This CDR3 is built from 16 residues. J lost 6 bases, V lost 4 bases, and 11 bases had no gene match. In DNA form, the CDR3 reads TGTGCCAGCAGCCTCTTAGTAACAGGGGGCTTCAATGAGCAGTTCTTC. Amino acid sequence: CASSLLVTGGFNEQFF.

This clonotype has a handful of counts. The genes are TRBV12-3 or TRBV12-4 and TRBJ2-4; D unclear. The CDR3 has 14 amino acids. V lost 3 bases to trimming and J lost 5 bases, with 11 bases between them. As DNA, the CDR3 is TGTGCCAGCAGTTTTCGTCCTGACCAAAACATTCAGTACTTC. Residues: CASSFRPDQNIQYF.

This clonotype has only a few counts. The V and J genes are TRBV19 and TRBJ2-5, with TRBD1 matching over 9 bases. CDR1 and CDR2 from the germline V gene are LNHDA and SQIVND (reference sequence). V lost 7 bases and J lost 2; bases outside the gene matches: 8. The CDR3 has 15 residues. In nucleotides, the CDR3 is TGTGCCAGTACTCCGGGACAGGGCCTTCAAGAGACCCAGTACTTC. This sequence encodes CASTPGQGLQETQYF.

The chain links TRBV20-1 to TRBJ2-5; D unresolved. Trimming removed 3 bases from V and 5 bases from J, with 13 bases in between. Germline-derived CDR1 and CDR2 are DFQATT and SNEGSKA (reference sequence). This CDR3 contains 13 residues. The chain's CDR3 is CSASWRSQETQYF. For the CDR3, the DNA is TGCAGTGCTAGTTGGCGGTCTCAGGAGACCCAGTACTTC.

Written as DNA, the CDR3 is TGTGCCAGCAGTTACTCGATTTCCCGACAGGGGAACACCGGGGAGCTGTTTTTT. As protein: CASSYSISRQGNTGELFF. The J gene is TRBJ2-2, the V gene TRBV6-5; 7 bases line up with TRBD1. The CDR3 has 18 amino acids. After removal of 0 bases from V and 1 base from J, the junction contained 8 bases not matched to a gene. CDR1 and CDR2 from the germline V gene are MNHEY and SVGAGI.

This chain joins TRBV15 and TRBJ2-5, with 10 positions matching TRBD1. From germline, CDR1 is LNHNV and CDR2 YYDKDF (reference sequence). CDR3 length equals 15 residues. V trimming: 3 bases; J trimming: 2 bases; junction bases outside the gene matches: 3. As DNA, the CDR3 is TGTGCCACCAGCAGTCCGGGACAGGGGCAAGAGACCCAGTACTTC. It yields the protein CATSSPGQGQETQYF.